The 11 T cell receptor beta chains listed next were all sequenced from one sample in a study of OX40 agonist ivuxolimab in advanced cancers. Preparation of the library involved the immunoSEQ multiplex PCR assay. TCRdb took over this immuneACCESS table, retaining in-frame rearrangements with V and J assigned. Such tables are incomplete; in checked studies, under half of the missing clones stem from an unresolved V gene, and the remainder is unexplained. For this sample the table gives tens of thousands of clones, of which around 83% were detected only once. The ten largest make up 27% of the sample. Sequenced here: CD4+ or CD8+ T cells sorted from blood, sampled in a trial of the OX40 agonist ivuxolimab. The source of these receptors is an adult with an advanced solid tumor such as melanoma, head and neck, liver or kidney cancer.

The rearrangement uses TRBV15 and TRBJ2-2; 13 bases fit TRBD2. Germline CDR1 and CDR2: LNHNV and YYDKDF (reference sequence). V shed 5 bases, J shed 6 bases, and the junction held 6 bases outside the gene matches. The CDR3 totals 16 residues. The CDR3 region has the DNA TGTGCCACCAGCGGGGGACTAGCGGGGATCGCCGGGGAGCTGTTTTTT. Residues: CATSGGLAGIAGELFF.

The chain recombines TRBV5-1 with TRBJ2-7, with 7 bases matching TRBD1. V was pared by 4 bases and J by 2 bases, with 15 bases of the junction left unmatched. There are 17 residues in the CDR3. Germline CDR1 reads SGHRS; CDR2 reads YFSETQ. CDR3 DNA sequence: TGCGCCAGCAGCCCTACTCCGGACAGGCCGAAGACCTACGAGCAGTACTTC. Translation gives CASSPTPDRPKTYEQYF.

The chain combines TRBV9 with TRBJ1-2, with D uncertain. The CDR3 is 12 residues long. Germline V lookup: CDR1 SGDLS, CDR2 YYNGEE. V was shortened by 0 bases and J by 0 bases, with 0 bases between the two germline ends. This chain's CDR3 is CASSVANYGYTF. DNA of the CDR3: TGTGCCAGCAGCGTAGCTAACTATGGCTACACCTTC.

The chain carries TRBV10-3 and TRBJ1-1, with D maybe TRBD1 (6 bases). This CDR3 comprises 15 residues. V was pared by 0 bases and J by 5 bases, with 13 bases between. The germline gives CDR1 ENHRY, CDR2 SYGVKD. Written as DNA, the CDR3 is TGTGCCATCAGTGAGTCTGGGGGGGCGGAAACTGAAGCTTTCTTT. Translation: CAISESGGAETEAFF.

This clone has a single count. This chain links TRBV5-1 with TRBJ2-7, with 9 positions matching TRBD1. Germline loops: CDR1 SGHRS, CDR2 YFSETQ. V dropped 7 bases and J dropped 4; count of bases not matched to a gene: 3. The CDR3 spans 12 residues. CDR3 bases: TGCGCCAGCGGGGGACAGGGTTACGAGCAGTACTTC. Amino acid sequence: CASGGQGYEQYF.

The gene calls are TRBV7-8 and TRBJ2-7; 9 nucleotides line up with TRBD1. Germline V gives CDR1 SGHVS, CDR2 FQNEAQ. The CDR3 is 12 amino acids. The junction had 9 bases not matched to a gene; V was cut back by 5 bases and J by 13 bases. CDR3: CASSAGQGPRYF. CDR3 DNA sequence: TGTGCCAGCAGCGCCGGACAGGGGCCGCGATACTTC.

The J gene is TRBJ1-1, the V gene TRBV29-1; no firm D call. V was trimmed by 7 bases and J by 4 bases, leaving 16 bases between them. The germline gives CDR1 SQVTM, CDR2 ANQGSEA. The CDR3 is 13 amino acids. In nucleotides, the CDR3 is TGCAGCGGCCTTAAGGGCTCCAGCACTGAAGCTTTCTTT. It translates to CSGLKGSSTEAFF.

For the CDR3, the DNA is TGTGCCAGCAGTTTAAGGCTAGCGGGGCCCACAAGCTCCTACAATGAGCAGTTCTTC. Protein sequence: CASSLRLAGPTSSYNEQFF. The genes are TRBV27 and TRBJ2-1; TRBD2 aligns across 9 bases. CDR1 MNHEY and CDR2 SMNVEV come from the germline V gene (reference sequence). Unmatched junction bases numbered 11, after V lost 2 bases and J lost 0 bases. This CDR3 spans 19 amino acids.

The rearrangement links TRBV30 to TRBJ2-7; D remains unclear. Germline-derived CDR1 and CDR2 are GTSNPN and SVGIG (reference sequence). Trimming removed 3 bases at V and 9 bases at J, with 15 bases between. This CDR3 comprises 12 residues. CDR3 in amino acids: CAWSPNNLWQYF. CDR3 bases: TGTGCCTGGAGCCCAAATAATCTGTGGCAGTACTTC.

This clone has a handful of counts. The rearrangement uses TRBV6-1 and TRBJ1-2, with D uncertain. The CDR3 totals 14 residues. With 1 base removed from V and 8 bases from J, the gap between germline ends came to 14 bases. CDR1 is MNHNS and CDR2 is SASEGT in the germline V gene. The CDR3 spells CASSEGRQPTGYTF. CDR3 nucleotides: TGTGCCAGCAGTGAAGGTAGGCAGCCTACCGGCTACACCTTC.

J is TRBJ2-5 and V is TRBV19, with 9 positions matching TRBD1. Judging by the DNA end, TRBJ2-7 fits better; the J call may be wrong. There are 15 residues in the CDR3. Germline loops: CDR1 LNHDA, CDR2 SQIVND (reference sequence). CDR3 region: CASSYRVGQGYEQYF. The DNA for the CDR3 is TGTGCCAGTAGCTATAGAGTGGGACAGGGCTACGAGCAGTACTTC.